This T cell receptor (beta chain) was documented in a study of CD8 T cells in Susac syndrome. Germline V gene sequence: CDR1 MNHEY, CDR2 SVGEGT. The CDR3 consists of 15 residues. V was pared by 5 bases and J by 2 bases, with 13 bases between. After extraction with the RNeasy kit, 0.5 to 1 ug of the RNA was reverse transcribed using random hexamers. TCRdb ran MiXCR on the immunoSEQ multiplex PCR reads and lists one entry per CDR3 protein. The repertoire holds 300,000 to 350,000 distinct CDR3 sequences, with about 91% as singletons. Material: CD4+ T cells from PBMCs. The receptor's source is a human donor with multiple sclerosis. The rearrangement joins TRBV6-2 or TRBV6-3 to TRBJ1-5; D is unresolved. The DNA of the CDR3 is TGTGCCAGCAGTGACAATCAGGTGGGCAATCAGCCCCAGCATTTT. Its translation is CASSDNQVGNQPQHF.